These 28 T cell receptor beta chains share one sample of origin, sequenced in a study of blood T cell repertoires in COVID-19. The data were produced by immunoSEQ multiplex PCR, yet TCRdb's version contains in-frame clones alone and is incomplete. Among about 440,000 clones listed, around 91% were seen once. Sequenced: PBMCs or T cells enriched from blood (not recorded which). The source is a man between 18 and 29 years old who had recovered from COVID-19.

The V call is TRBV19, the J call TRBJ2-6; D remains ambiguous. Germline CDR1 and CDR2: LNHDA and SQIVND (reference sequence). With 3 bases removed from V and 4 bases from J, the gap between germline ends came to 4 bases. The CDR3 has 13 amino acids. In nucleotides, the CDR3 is TGTGCCAGTAGTATCGAGGGGGCCAACGTCCTGACTTTC. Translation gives CASSIEGANVLTF.

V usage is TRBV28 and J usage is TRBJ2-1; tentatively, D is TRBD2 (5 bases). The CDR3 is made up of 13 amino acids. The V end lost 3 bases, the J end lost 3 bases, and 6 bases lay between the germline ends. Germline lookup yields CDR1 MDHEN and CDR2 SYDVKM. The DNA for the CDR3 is TGTGCCAGCAGTTTGACTATCTACAATGAGCAGTTCTTC. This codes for CASSLTIYNEQFF.

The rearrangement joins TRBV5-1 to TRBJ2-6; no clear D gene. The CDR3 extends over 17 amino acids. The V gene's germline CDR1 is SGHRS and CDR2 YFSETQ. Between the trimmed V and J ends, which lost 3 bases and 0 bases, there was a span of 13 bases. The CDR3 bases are TGCGCCAGCAGCTCTAAGACGGGTGTCTCTGGGGCCAACGTCCTGACTTTC. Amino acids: CASSSKTGVSGANVLTF. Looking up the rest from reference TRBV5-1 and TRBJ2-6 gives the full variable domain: KAGVTQTPRYLIKTRGQQVTLSCSPISGHRSVSWYQQTPGQGLQFLFEYFSETQRNKGNFPGRFSGRQFSNSRSEMNVSTLELGDSALYLCASSSKTGVSGANVLTFGAGSRLTVL.

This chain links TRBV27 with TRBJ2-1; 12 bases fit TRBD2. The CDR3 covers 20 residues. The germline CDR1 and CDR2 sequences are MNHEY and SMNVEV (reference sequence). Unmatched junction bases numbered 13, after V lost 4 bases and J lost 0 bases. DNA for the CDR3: TGTGCCAGCAGTTCCCCACCCCTAGCGGGAGGGCCCATCTCCTACAATGAGCAGTTCTTC. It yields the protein CASSSPPLAGGPISYNEQFF.

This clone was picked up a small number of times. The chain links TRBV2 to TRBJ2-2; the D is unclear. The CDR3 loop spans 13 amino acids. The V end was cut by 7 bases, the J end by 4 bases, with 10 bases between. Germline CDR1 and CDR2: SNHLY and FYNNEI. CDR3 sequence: CASTPNPTGELFF. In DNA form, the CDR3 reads TGTGCCAGCACCCCCAATCCCACCGGGGAGCTGTTTTTT.

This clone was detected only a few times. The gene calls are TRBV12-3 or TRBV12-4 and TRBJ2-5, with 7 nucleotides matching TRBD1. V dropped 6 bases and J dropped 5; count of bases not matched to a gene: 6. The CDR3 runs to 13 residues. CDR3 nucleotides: TGTGCCAGCAGGGAACAGGGGCGGGAGACCCAGTACTTC. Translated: CASREQGRETQYF.

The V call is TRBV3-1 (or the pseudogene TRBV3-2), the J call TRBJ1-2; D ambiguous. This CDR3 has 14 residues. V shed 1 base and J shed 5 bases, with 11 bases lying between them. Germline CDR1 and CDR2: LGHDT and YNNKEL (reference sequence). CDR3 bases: TGTGCCAGCAGCCAAGGGAGGAAGGTTTATGGCTACACCTTC. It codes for CASSQGRKVYGYTF.

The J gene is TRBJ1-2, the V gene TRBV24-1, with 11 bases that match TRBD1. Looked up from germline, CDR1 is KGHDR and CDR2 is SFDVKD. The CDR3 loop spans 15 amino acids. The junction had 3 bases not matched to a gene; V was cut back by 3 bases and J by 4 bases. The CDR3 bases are TGTGCCACCAGTGATCCCGGACAGGGGGCCTATGGCTACACCTTC. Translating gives CATSDPGQGAYGYTF.

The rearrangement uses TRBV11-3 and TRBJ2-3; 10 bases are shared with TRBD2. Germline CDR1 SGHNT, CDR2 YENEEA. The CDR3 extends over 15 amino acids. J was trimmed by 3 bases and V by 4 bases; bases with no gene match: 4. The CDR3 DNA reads TGTGCCAGCAGCTGGGGAGCGGGGGGGACAGATACGCAGTATTTT. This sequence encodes CASSWGAGGTDTQYF.

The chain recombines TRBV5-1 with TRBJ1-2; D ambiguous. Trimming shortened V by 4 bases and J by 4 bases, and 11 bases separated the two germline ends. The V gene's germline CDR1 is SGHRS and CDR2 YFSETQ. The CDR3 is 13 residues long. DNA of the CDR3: TGCGCCAGCAGCCTGGGTGAGGCCTATGGCTACACCTTC. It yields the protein CASSLGEAYGYTF.

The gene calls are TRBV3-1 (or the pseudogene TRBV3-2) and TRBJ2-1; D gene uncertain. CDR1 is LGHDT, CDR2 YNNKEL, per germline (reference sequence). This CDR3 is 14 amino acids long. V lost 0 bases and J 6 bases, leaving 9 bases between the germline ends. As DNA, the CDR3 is TGTGCCAGCAGCCAAGATTTAACAAGCAATGAGCAGTTCTTC. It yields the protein CASSQDLTSNEQFF.

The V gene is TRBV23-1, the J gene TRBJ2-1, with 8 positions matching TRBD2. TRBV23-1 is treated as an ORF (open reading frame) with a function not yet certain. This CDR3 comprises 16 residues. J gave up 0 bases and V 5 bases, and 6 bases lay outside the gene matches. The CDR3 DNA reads TGCGCCAGCAGTATCCGCGGGAGGATCTCCTACAATGAGCAGTTCTTC. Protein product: CASSIRGRISYNEQFF.

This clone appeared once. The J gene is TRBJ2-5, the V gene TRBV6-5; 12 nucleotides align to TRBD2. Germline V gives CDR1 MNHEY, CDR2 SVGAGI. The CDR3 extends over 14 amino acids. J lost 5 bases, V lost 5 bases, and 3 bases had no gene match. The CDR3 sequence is CASSTTSGGETQYF. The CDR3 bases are TGTGCCAGCAGTACTACTAGCGGGGGGGAGACCCAGTACTTC.

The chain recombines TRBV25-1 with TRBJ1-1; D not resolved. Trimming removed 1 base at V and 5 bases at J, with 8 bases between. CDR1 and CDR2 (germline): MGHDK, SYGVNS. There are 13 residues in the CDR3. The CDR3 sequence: CASSESRVTEAFF. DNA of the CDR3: TGTGCCAGCAGTGAATCCCGTGTAACTGAAGCTTTCTTT.

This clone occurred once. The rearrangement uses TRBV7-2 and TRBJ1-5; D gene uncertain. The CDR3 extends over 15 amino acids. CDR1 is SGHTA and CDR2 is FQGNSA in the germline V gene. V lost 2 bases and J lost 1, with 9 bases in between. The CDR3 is CASSLFSQSNQPQHF. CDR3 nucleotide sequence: TGTGCCAGCAGCTTATTCAGTCAGAGCAATCAGCCCCAGCATTTT.

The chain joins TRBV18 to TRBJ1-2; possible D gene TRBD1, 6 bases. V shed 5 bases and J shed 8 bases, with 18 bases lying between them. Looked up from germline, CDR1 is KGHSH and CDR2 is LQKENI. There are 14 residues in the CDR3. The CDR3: CASSAFDRLSGYTF. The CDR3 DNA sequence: TGTGCCAGCTCAGCCTTCGACAGGTTGTCGGGCTACACCTTC.

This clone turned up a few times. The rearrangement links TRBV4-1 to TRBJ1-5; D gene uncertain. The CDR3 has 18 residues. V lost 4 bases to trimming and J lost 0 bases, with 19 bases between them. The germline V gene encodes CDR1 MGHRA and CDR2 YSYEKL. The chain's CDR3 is CASSPQLGSLYSNQPQHF. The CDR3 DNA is TGCGCCAGCAGCCCCCAGCTGGGCAGCCTCTATAGCAATCAGCCCCAGCATTTT.

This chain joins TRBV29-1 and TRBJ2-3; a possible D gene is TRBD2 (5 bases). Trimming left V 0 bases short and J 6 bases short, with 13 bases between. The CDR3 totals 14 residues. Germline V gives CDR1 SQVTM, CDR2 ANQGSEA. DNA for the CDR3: TGCAGCGTTGAAGATAATTGGGAGACGGATACGCAGTATTTT. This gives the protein CSVEDNWETDTQYF.

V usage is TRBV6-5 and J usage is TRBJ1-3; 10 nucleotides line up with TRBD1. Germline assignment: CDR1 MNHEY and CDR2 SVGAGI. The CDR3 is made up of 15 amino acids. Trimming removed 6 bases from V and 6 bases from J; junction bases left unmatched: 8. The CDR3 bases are TGTGCCAGCAGCTTTCAGACAGGGGGCGAAAACACCATATATTTT. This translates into CASSFQTGGENTIYF.

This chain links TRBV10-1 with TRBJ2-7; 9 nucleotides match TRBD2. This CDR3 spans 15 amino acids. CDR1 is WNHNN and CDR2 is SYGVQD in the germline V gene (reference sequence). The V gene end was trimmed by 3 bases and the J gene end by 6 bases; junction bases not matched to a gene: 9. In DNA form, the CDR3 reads TGCGCCAGCAGTGAAGTCGTTAGCGGGAGTACCGAGCAGTACTTC. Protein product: CASSEVVSGSTEQYF.

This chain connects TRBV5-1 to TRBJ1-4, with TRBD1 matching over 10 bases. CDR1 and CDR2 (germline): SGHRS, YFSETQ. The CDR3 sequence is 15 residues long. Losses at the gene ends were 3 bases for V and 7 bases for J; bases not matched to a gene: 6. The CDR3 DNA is TGCGCCAGCAGCTGGACAGGGGGAGGCCCTGAAAAACTGTTTTTT. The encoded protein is CASSWTGGGPEKLFF.

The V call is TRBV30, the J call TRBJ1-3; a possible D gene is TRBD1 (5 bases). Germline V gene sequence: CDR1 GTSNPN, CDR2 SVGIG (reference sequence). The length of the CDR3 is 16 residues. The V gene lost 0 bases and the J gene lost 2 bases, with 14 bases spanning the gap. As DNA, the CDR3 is TGTGCCTGGAGTGTGGCCAGGGCGAAAGCTGGAAACACCATATATTTT. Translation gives CAWSVARAKAGNTIYF.

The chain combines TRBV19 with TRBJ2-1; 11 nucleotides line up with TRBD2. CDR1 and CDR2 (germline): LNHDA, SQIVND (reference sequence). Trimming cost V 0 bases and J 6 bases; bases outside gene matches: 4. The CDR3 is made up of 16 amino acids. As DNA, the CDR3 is TGTGCCAGTAGTATAGAGGGGACTAGCGGATTCAATGAGCAGTTCTTC. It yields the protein CASSIEGTSGFNEQFF.

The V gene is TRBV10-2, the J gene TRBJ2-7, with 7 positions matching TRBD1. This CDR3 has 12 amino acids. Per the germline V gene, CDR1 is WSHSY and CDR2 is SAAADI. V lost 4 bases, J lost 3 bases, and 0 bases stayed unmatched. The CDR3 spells CASSAGGYEQYF. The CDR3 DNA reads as TGCGCCAGCAGTGCAGGGGGCTACGAGCAGTACTTC.

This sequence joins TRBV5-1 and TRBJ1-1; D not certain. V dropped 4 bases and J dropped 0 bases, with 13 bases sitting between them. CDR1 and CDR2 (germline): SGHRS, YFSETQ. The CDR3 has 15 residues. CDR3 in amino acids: CASSPTSGVNTEAFF. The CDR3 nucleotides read TGCGCCAGCAGCCCCACCTCCGGGGTGAACACTGAAGCTTTCTTT.

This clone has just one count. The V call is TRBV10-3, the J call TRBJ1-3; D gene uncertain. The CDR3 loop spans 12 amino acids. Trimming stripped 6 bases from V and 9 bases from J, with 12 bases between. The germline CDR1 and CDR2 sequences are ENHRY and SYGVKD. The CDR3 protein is CAISALEGTIYF. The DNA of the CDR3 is TGTGCCATCAGCGCTCTCGAGGGCACCATATATTTT.

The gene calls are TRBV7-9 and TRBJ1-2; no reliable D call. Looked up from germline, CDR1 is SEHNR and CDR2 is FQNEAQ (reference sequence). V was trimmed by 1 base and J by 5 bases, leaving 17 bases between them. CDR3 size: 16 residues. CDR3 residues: CASSLGAGIPRYGYTF. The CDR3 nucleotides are TGTGCCAGCAGCTTAGGGGCGGGAATACCGAGGTATGGCTACACCTTC.

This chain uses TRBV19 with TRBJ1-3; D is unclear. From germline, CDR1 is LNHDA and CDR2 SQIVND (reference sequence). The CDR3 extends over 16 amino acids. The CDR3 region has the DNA TGTGCTCCCGGGGATGGTAGGGCTGACTCTGGAAACACCATATATTTT. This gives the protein CAPGDGRADSGNTIYF. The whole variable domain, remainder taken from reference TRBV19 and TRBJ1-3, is DGGITQSPKYLFRKEGQNVTLSCEQNLNHDAMYWYRQDPGQGLRLIYYSQIVNDFQKGDIAEGYSVSREKKESFPLTVTSAQKNPTAFYLCAPGDGRADSGNTIYFGEGSWLTVV.